One sample yielded the 29 T cell receptor beta chains listed below, sequenced in a study of CD8 T cells in Susac syndrome. With random hexamers, reverse transcription was performed on about 0.45 to 1 ug of RNA. TCRdb re-called the immunoSEQ multiplex PCR reads through MiXCR, storing one row per CDR3 protein. The sample lists roughly 67,000 distinct CDR3 sequences; less than 95% were seen once. Sample: CD8+ T cells from PBMCs. These receptors were obtained from a human donor with multiple sclerosis.

This clonotype was observed once. The gene calls are TRBV9 and TRBJ2-1; maybe TRBD1 (5 bases). Germline CDR1 and CDR2: SGDLS and YYNGEE. The CDR3 spans 15 residues. V was shortened by 2 bases and J by 2 bases, with 11 bases between the two germline ends. CDR3 loop: CASSVSGATYNEQFF. The CDR3 DNA is TGTGCCAGCAGCGTGAGTGGGGCAACCTACAATGAGCAGTTCTTC.

V and J are TRBV29-1 and TRBJ2-5; 10 positions match TRBD1. The germline gives CDR1 SQVTM, CDR2 ANQGSEA. The CDR3 runs to 14 residues. J was trimmed by 3 bases and V by 5 bases; bases with no gene match: 6. The CDR3 here is CSVPSGTGEETQYF. CDR3 in DNA: TGCAGCGTTCCTTCTGGGACAGGGGAAGAGACCCAGTACTTC.

A single count supports this clonotype. The genes are TRBV29-1 and TRBJ1-2, with D tentatively TRBD1 (5 bases). The CDR3 is 12 residues long. Germline V gene data show CDR1 as SQVTM and CDR2 as ANQGSEA. Trimming pared 6 bases from V and 0 bases from J, leaving 8 bases between. CDR3 nucleotides: TGCAGCGTCCCGGGGCCTAACTATGGCTACACCTTC. It yields the protein CSVPGPNYGYTF. The whole variable domain, filled in from reference TRBV29-1 and TRBJ1-2, reads SAVISQKPSRDICQRGTSLTIQCQVDSQVTMMFWYRQQPGQSLTLIATANQGSEATYESGFVIDKFPISRPNLTFSTLTVSNMSPEDSSIYLCSVPGPNYGYTFGSGTRLTVV.

The chain couples TRBV9 to TRBJ2-6, with TRBD2 matching over 10 bases. Per germline, CDR1 SGDLS and CDR2 YYNGEE. V was pared by 0 bases and J by 2 bases, with 5 bases of the junction left unmatched. The CDR3 sequence is 18 residues long. The CDR3 region has the DNA TGTGCCAGCAGCGTAGGAAATAGCGGGGGGCCTGGGGCCAACGTCCTGACTTTC. It encodes CASSVGNSGGPGANVLTF.

This clonotype was seen a single time. The V gene is TRBV30, the J gene TRBJ2-7, with 7 bases fitting TRBD2. The CDR3 totals 14 residues. The ends lost 4 bases at V and 2 bases at J; junction bases unmatched: 8. Germline loops: CDR1 GTSNPN, CDR2 SVGIG (reference sequence). CDR3 loop: CAWMGGGQAYEQYF. The DNA for the CDR3 is TGTGCCTGGATGGGGGGGGGTCAGGCCTACGAGCAGTACTTC.

This sequence joins TRBV9 and TRBJ1-2; no clear D gene. Trimming removed 3 bases from V and 4 bases from J, with 16 bases in between. The length of the CDR3 is 15 residues. CDR1 is SGDLS, CDR2 YYNGEE, per germline. As DNA, the CDR3 is TGTGCCAGCAGCGAAGCCTCTCGCGGTGGCTATGGCTACACCTTC. It is translated as CASSEASRGGYGYTF.

This rearrangement joins TRBV3-1 to TRBJ2-1, with 11 bases aligning to TRBD2. Germline values: CDR1 LGHDT, CDR2 YNNKEL (reference sequence). Losses at the gene ends were 0 bases for V and 5 bases for J; bases not matched to a gene: 6. This CDR3 is 17 amino acids long. The CDR3 region has the DNA TGTGCCAGCAGCCAAGATCGGTCTAGCGGGAGGAACAATGAGCAGTTCTTC. Protein product: CASSQDRSSGRNNEQFF.

CDR3 protein: CASSPGTTKNIQYF. The CDR3, as DNA: TGTGCCAGCAGTCCAGGGACAACAAAAAACATTCAGTACTTC. The chain joins TRBV27 to TRBJ2-4; D perhaps matches TRBD1 (6 bases). This CDR3 is built from 14 residues. Germline V gives CDR1 MNHEY, CDR2 SMNVEV (reference sequence). Trimming shortened V by 5 bases and J by 4 bases, and 12 bases separated the two germline ends.

The rearrangement links TRBV3-1 to TRBJ2-7, with unresolved D. The V end lost 0 bases, the J end lost 5 bases, and 20 bases lay between the germline ends. The CDR3 runs 17 residues. In germline, CDR1 is LGHDT, CDR2 YNNKEL (reference sequence). In DNA, the CDR3 is TGTGCCAGCAGCCAAGATCGGGCGGATGTGTTTGGTGACGAGCAGTACTTC. It specifies CASSQDRADVFGDEQYF.

The chain combines TRBV27 with TRBJ2-1; 12 bases are a match to TRBD2. The V gene's germline CDR1 is MNHEY and CDR2 SMNVEV (reference sequence). Trimming took 2 bases from V and 8 from J; bases not matched to a gene: 4. CDR3 length: 15 amino acids. The CDR3 DNA follows: TGTGCCAGCAGTTTACTAGCGGGAGGGCCCGATGAGCAGTTCTTC. This encodes CASSLLAGGPDEQFF.

V and J are TRBV29-1 and TRBJ1-1, with TRBD1 as a possible D gene (6 bases). CDR3 size: 11 residues. Germline CDR1 reads SQVTM; CDR2 reads ANQGSEA. With 2 bases removed from V and 7 bases from J, the gap between germline ends came to 8 bases. As DNA, the CDR3 is TGCAGCGTTGAACAGGGGAATGAAGCTTTCTTT. Amino acids: CSVEQGNEAFF. Variable domain in full (rest from reference TRBV29-1 and TRBJ1-1): SAVISQKPSRDICQRGTSLTIQCQVDSQVTMMFWYRQQPGQSLTLIATANQGSEATYESGFVIDKFPISRPNLTFSTLTVSNMSPEDSSIYLCSVEQGNEAFFGQGTRLTVV.

This chain connects TRBV4-1 to TRBJ2-7; perhaps TRBD2 as D (5 bases). With 4 bases removed from V and 3 bases from J, the gap between germline ends came to 13 bases. Germline CDR1 and CDR2: MGHRA and YSYEKL. The CDR3 spans 14 residues. The CDR3 region is CASSREKLNYEQYF. The CDR3 DNA follows: TGCGCCAGCAGCCGGGAGAAACTTAACTACGAGCAGTACTTC.

The genes are TRBV5-1 and TRBJ2-7, with a tentative D call TRBD1 (6 bases). The CDR3 is 16 residues long. The V end was cut by 4 bases, the J end by 0 bases, with 17 bases between. The germline gives CDR1 SGHRS, CDR2 YFSETQ. CDR3 loop: CASSPGTHFSSYEQYF. The CDR3 coding sequence is TGCGCCAGCAGCCCCGGGACACACTTCAGCTCCTACGAGCAGTACTTC.

The chain uses TRBV20-1 and TRBJ1-2; D is perhaps TRBD1 (6 bases). Germline CDR1 is DFQATT and CDR2 is SNEGSKA (reference sequence). The length of the CDR3 is 13 residues. Trimming pared 4 bases from V and 3 bases from J, leaving 12 bases between. This CDR3 reads CSATTGYDYGYTF. As DNA, the CDR3 is TGCAGTGCTACTACAGGGTACGACTATGGCTACACCTTC.

The chain uses TRBV25-1 and TRBJ2-5, with TRBD1 matching over 8 bases. Germline lookup yields CDR1 MGHDK and CDR2 SYGVNS. The V and J ends lost 3 bases and 4 bases, in that order; junction bases with no gene match: 7. This CDR3 is 15 amino acids long. Written as DNA, the CDR3 is TGTGCCAGCAGTGAGTTGACAGGGGCGGGAGAGACCCAGTACTTC. As protein: CASSELTGAGETQYF. The full variable domain, with the rest looked up from reference TRBV25-1 and TRBJ2-5, is EADIYQTPRYLVIGTGKKITLECSQTMGHDKMYWYQQDPGMELHLIHYSYGVNSTEKGDLSSESTVSRIRTEHFPLTLESARPSHTSQYLCASSELTGAGETQYFGPGTRLLVL.

This chain uses TRBV9 with TRBJ1-1; D is possibly TRBD1 (6 bases). Per germline, CDR1 SGDLS and CDR2 YYNGEE. This CDR3 has 16 amino acids. The V end was cut by 0 bases, the J end by 1 base, with 13 bases between. The CDR3 coding sequence is TGTGCCAGCAGCGTAGGGGGACAACGGCGGAACACTGAAGCTTTCTTT. It is translated as CASSVGGQRRNTEAFF.

The J gene is TRBJ2-7, the V gene TRBV11-2; no reliable D call. Germline CDR1 SGHAT, CDR2 FQNNGV. The V gene lost 0 bases and the J gene lost 2 bases, with 11 bases spanning the gap. This CDR3 contains 15 residues. For the CDR3, the DNA is TGTGCCAGCAGCTTAGAGTTGGGCACAGCCTACGAGCAGTACTTC. It codes for CASSLELGTAYEQYF.

This clonotype appeared a single time. The chain is built from TRBV3-1 and TRBJ1-4; D is ambiguous. CDR1 LGHDT and CDR2 YNNKEL come from the germline V gene (reference sequence). This CDR3 spans 19 amino acids. Trimming removed 1 base from V and 6 bases from J, with 24 bases in between. The CDR3 sequence: CASSQVHPGREGYDEKLFF. The CDR3 coding sequence is TGTGCCAGCAGCCAAGTCCACCCCGGCCGAGAGGGATATGATGAAAAACTGTTTTTT.

This chain joins TRBV9 and TRBJ2-5; D perhaps matches TRBD1 (7 bases). The V end was cut by 7 bases, the J end by 1 base, with 14 bases between. Germline-derived CDR1 and CDR2 are SGDLS and YYNGEE. This CDR3 contains 14 residues. The CDR3 sequence: CASSGGGLQETQYF. CDR3 nucleotides: TGTGCCAGCTCAGGAGGGGGCCTCCAAGAGACCCAGTACTTC.

The CDR3 sequence is CASGTGSYEQYF. In nucleotides, the CDR3 is TGTGCCAGCGGGACAGGCTCCTACGAGCAGTACTTC. This chain joins TRBV6-5 and TRBJ2-7; 8 bases fit TRBD1. Trimming at V came to 8 bases and at J to 0 bases, leaving 0 bases not matched to a gene. Per the germline V gene, CDR1 is MNHEY and CDR2 is SVGAGI. This CDR3 contains 12 residues.

The gene calls are TRBV3-1 and TRBJ2-1; 15 bases map to TRBD2. V lost 5 bases to trimming and J lost 7 bases; unmatched junction nucleotides: 6. Germline CDR1 is LGHDT and CDR2 is YNNKEL (reference sequence). The CDR3 loop spans 16 amino acids. The CDR3 DNA is TGTGCCAGCAGCGAACCTGGACTAGCGGGGGGGAATGAGCAGTTCTTC. This gives the protein CASSEPGLAGGNEQFF.

The chain carries TRBV7-9 and TRBJ1-1; perhaps TRBD1 as D (6 bases). The CDR3 runs to 16 residues. Germline loops: CDR1 SEHNR, CDR2 FQNEAQ (reference sequence). V was trimmed by 7 bases and J by 8 bases, leaving 26 bases between them. The chain's CDR3 is CASNLNPSPQGAEAFF. The CDR3 DNA reads as TGTGCCAGCAACCTCAACCCGAGCCCACAGGGAGCCGAAGCTTTCTTT. Full variable domain (remainder filled in from reference TRBV7-9 and TRBJ1-1): DTGVSQNPRHKITKRGQNVTFRCDPISEHNRLYWYRQTLGQGPEFLTYFQNEAQLEKSRLLSDRFSAERPKGSFSTLEIQRTEQGDSAMYLCASNLNPSPQGAEAFFGQGTRLTVV.

V usage is TRBV30 and J usage is TRBJ1-1; tentative D call: TRBD1 (5 bases). The CDR3 is made up of 15 amino acids. Germline values: CDR1 GTSNPN, CDR2 SVGIG (reference sequence). V lost 5 bases and J lost 10, with 26 bases in between. The CDR3: CAWSKDTERELVAFF. In DNA form, the CDR3 reads TGTGCCTGGTCAAAGGACACCGAGAGGGAATTAGTAGCTTTCTTT.

This rearrangement joins TRBV6-1 to TRBJ1-1, with 7 positions matching TRBD1. The CDR3 is made up of 17 amino acids. Germline loops: CDR1 MNHNS, CDR2 SASEGT. V lost 7 bases to trimming and J lost 1 base; unmatched junction nucleotides: 15. CDR3 protein: CASIWTAQGRRNTEAFF. DNA of the CDR3: TGTGCCAGCATCTGGACAGCACAGGGGAGAAGGAACACTGAAGCTTTCTTT.

This clonotype was detected only once. This chain's CDR3 is CASSPEGTILETQYF. The DNA for the CDR3 is TGTGCCAGCAGCCCCGAGGGGACAATTCTGGAGACCCAGTACTTC. The chain couples TRBV7-6 to TRBJ2-5, with D tentatively TRBD1 (6 bases). The CDR3 length is 15 residues. The germline V gene has CDR1 SGHVS and CDR2 FNYEAQ. Between the trimmed V and J ends, which lost 5 bases and 5 bases, there was a span of 18 bases. Using reference TRBV7-6 and TRBJ2-5 for the parts outside the CDR3, the full variable domain is GAGVSQSPRYKVTKRGQDVALRCDPISGHVSLYWYRQALGQGPEFLTYFNYEAQQDKSGLPNDRFSAERPEGSISTLTIQRTEQRDSAMYRCASSPEGTILETQYFGPGTRLLVL.

CDR3 in amino acids: CSLGGGLDNEQFF. CDR3 nucleotide sequence: TGCAGCCTTGGGGGCGGACTTGACAATGAGCAGTTCTTC. The chain employs TRBV29-1 and TRBJ2-1, with D possibly being TRBD1 (6 bases). The CDR3 runs to 13 residues. The V end was cut by 8 bases, the J end by 5 bases, with 16 bases between. Germline-derived CDR1 and CDR2 are SQVTM and ANQGSEA.

The chain combines TRBV19 with TRBJ1-2; D not certain. This CDR3 spans 13 amino acids. CDR1 and CDR2 (germline): LNHDA, SQIVND (reference sequence). Trimming cost V 4 bases and J 2 bases, with 8 bases left between them. The CDR3 protein is CASSRGANYGYTF. CDR3 DNA sequence: TGTGCCAGTAGTAGGGGTGCCAACTATGGCTACACCTTC.

This chain uses TRBV11-2 with TRBJ2-7, with 10 bases fitting TRBD1. CDR1 is SGHAT, CDR2 FQNNGV, per germline. V was clipped by 5 bases and J by 2 bases; unmatched bases: 3. CDR3 length: 14 amino acids. CDR3: CASSVGTGAYEQYF. The CDR3 bases are TGTGCCAGCAGCGTCGGGACAGGGGCCTACGAGCAGTACTTC.

This clonotype was counted between two and nine times. The CDR3 region has the DNA TGTGCCAGCAGCCAAGAGTCAGAGGGCTACGAGCAGTACTTC. This gives the protein CASSQESEGYEQYF. This rearrangement joins TRBV4-2 to TRBJ2-7, with D perhaps TRBD2 (5 bases). V lost 0 bases and J lost 3, with 9 bases in between. Germline V gene lookup returns CDR1 LGHNA and CDR2 YNFKEQ. CDR3 length: 14 amino acids.